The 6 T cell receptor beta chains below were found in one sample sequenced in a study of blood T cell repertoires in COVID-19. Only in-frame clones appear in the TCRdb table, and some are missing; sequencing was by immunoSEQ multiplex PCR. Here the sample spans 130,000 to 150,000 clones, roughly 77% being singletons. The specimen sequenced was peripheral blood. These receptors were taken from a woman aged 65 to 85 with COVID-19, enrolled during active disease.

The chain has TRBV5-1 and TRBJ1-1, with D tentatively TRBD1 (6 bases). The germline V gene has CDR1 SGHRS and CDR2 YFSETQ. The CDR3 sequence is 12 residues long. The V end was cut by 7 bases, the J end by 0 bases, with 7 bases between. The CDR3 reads CASGGMNTEAFF. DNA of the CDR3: TGCGCCAGCGGGGGCATGAACACTGAAGCTTTCTTT.

CDR3 nucleotide sequence: TGTGCCAGCAGCCGGACGGGGAATAGCAATCAGCCCCAGCATTTT. Translating it yields CASSRTGNSNQPQHF. V and J are TRBV6-5 and TRBJ1-5; unclear D gene. Germline CDR1 MNHEY, CDR2 SVGAGI. Trimming pared 6 bases from V and 0 bases from J, leaving 12 bases between. CDR3 length equals 15 residues.

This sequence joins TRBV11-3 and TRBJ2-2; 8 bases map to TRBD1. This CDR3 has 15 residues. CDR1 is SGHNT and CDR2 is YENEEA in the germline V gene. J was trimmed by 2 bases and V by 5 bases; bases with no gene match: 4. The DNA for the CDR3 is TGTGCCAGCAGCCCCGGACAGGGAAACACCGGGGAGCTGTTTTTT. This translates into CASSPGQGNTGELFF.

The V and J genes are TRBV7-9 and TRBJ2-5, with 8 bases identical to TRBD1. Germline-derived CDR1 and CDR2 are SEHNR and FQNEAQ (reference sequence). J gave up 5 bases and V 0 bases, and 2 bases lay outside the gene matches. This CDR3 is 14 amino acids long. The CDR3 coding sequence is TGTGCCAGCAGCTTAGCCAGGGGGCTTGAGACCCAGTACTTC. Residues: CASSLARGLETQYF.

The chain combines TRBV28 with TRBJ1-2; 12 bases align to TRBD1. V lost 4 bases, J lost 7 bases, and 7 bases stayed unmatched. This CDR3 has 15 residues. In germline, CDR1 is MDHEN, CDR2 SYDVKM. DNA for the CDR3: TGTGCCAGCAGTTCCCGGGACAGGGGGCGCGGTGGCTACACCTTC. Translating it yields CASSSRDRGRGGYTF.

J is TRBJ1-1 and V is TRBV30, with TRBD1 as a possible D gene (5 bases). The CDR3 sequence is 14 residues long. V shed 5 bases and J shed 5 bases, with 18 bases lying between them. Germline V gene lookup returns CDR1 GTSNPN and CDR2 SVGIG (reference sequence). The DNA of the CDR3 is TGTGCCTGGCGTCCAGGGCCTGGGTCGACTGAAGCTTTCTTT. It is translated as CAWRPGPGSTEAFF.